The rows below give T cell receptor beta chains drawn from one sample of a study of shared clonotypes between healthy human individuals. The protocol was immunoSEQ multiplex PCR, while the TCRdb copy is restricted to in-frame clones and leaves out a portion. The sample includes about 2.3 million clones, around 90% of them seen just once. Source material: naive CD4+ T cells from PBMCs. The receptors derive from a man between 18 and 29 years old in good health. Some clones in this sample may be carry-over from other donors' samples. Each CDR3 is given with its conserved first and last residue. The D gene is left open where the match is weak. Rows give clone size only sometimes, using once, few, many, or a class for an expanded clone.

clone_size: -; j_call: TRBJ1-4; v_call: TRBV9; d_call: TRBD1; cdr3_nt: TGTGCCAGCAGTGGACAGGGGGCAAAACTGTTTTTT; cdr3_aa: CASSGQGAKLFF
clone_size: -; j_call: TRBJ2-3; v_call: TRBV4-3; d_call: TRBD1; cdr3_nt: TGCGCCAGCAGCCTGGACAGGGGCGCAGGAGATACGCAGTATTTT; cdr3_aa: CASSLDRGAGDTQYF
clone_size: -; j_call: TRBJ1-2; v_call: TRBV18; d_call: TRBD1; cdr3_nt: TGTGCCAGCTCATCAGCCGGGACAGGGGATAATGGCTACACCTTC; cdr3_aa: CASSSAGTGDNGYTF
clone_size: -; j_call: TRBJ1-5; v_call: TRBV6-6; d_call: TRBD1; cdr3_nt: TGTGCCAGCAGTAACTCGGACAGGGCGAGGCAGCCCCAGCATTTT; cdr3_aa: CASSNSDRARQPQHF
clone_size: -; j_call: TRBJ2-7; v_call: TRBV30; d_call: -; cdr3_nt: TGTGCCTGGAGAACAGGGAAATCCTACGAGCAGTACTTC; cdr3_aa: CAWRTGKSYEQYF
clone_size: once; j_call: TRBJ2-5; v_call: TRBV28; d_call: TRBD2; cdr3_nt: TGTGCCAGCAGTTCCTCTAGCGGTGGGGAGACCCAGTACTTC; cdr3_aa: CASSSSSGGETQYF
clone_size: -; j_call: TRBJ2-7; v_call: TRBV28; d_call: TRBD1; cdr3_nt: TGTGCCAGCAGTCCACCAGCCCCTGGACAGGGGGCCAACGAGCAGTACTTC; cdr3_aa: CASSPPAPGQGANEQYF
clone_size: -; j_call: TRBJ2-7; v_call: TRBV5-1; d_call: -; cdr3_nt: TGCGCCAGCGCGTCAACCGGGGTCTACGAGCAGTACTTC; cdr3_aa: CASASTGVYEQYF
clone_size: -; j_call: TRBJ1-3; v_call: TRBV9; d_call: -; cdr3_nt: TGTGCCAGCAGCGTCAGTTCTGGAAACACCATATATTTT; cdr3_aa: CASSVSSGNTIYF
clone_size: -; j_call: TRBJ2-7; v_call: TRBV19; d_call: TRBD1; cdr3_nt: TGTGCCAGTAGTATGGTGGACAGGGGGTACGAGCAGTACTTC; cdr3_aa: CASSMVDRGYEQYF
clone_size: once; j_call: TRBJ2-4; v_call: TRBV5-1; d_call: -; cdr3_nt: TGCGCCAGCAGCCCAACCGGGACCCAAAACATTCAGTACTTC; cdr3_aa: CASSPTGTQNIQYF
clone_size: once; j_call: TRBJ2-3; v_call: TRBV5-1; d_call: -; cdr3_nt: TGCGCCAGCAGCGCTATGATAAATCGGGGCACAGATACGCAGTATTTT; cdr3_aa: CASSAMINRGTDTQYF
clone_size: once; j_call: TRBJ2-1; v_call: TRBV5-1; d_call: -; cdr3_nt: TGCGCCAGCAGCTTTAGACCTCAACCCGATGAGCAGTTCTTC; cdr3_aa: CASSFRPQPDEQFF
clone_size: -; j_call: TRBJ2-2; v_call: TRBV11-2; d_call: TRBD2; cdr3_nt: TGTGCCAGCAGCCGAAGCTTAGCGGGAAACACCGGGGAGCTGTTTTTT; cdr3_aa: CASSRSLAGNTGELFF
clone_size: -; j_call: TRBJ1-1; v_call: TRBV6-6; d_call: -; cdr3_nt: TGTGCCAGCAGTTACGTACCAGGGTCTATCCCCACTGAAGCTTTCTTT; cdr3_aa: CASSYVPGSIPTEAFF
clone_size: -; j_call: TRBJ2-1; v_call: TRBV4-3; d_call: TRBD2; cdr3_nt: TGCGCCAGCAGCCAACAATTCCTAGCGGGAGGTGAGCAGTTCTTC; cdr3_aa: CASSQQFLAGGEQFF
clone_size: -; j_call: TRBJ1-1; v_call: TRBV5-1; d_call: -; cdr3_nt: TGCGCCAGCAGCTTGAACGACAACACGAACACTGAAGCTTTCTTT; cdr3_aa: CASSLNDNTNTEAFF
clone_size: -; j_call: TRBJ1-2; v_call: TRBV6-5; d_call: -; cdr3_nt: TGTGCCAGCAGTTACTCGTATAACCAGGGTTATGGCTACACCTTC; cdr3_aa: CASSYSYNQGYGYTF
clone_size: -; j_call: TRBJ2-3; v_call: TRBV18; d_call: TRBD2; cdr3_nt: TGTGCCAGCTCAACATCGGGACTAGCTTACACAGATACGCAGTATTTT; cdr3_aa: CASSTSGLAYTDTQYF
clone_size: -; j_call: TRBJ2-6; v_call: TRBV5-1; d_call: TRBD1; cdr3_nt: TGCGCCAGCAGCTGGACAGGGGGCGGCGGGGCCAACGTCCTGACTTTC; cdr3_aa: CASSWTGGGGANVLTF
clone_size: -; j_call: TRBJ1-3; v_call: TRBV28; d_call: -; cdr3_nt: TGTGCCAGCACCCCGGCGTTGAGCTCTGGAAACACCATATATTTT; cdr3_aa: CASTPALSSGNTIYF
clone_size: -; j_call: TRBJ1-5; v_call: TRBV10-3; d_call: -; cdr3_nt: TGTGCCATCAGTGACCCGACAGCTACCGGTCAGCCCCAGCATTTT; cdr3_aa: CAISDPTATGQPQHF
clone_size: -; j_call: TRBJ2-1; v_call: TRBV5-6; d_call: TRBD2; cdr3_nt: TGTGCCAGCAGATGGACTAGCGGGAGCCTCACCGTTGGGTCCAATGAGCAGTTCTTC; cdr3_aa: CASRWTSGSLTVGSNEQFF